Each of the 14 T cell receptor beta chains below was sequenced from the same sample in a study of PD-L1 blockade in urothelial cancer (dated by TCRdb to the late 2010s). In the paper's terms, the time point label means: pretreatment tumor sample. The receptor library was made with the immunoSEQ multiplex PCR assay. As stored in TCRdb, this immuneACCESS dataset retains in-frame rearrangements with V and J assigned. A fraction of the clones does not appear; measured against another copy, unresolved V genes explain less than half of the discrepancy, and the remainder lacks a known reason. This sample has fewer than 45,000 clones in its table, and roughly a third of those were observed once. In total, the top ten clones hold about 8.9% of the sample. The material was tumor tissue, obtained before atezolizumab (anti-PD-L1) treatment. Receptor source: a man in his 60s with urothelial cancer.

The chain links TRBV19 to TRBJ1-4, with 7 bases matching TRBD1. The CDR3 has 16 residues. Germline V gene lookup returns CDR1 LNHDA and CDR2 SQIVND (reference sequence). V lost 7 bases, J lost 0 bases, and 8 bases stayed unmatched. The DNA of the CDR3 is TGTGCCAGTACTACGACAGGGCGTGCAACTAATGAAAAACTGTTTTTT. Translating gives CASTTTGRATNEKLFF.

The V gene is TRBV28, the J gene TRBJ2-7; 10 positions agree with TRBD2. This CDR3 contains 15 residues. The V and J ends lost 5 bases and 3 bases, in that order; junction bases with no gene match: 7. Germline V CDR1 and CDR2: MDHEN, SYDVKM. The CDR3 DNA reads as TGTGCCAGCAGTCCCCTCACTAGCGGGAACTACGAGCAGTACTTC. It encodes CASSPLTSGNYEQYF.

The table lists this clone with a few counts. This chain uses TRBV23-1 with TRBJ2-2; D remains unclear. TRBV23-1 is placed among ORFs of uncertain function. The germline V and J ends were trimmed by 6 bases and 10 bases, with 15 bases remaining between them. There are 13 residues in the CDR3. Written as DNA, the CDR3 is TGCGCCAGCAGCCTACCTAGTGGTAAGGAGCTGTTTTTT. Protein sequence: CASSLPSGKELFF.

The chain combines TRBV23-1 with TRBJ2-3; 9 bases are a match to TRBD1. TRBV23-1 has ORF status, its function being uncertain. V lost 6 bases and J lost 0; bases outside the gene matches: 13. The CDR3 runs to 18 residues. The CDR3: CASRLWTGVISSTDTQYF. The CDR3 DNA follows: TGCGCCAGCAGACTATGGACAGGGGTCATTTCGAGCACAGATACGCAGTATTTT.

In DNA, the CDR3 is TGTGCCAGCAGTTACTCGTCTCGGCAGCGGGCGGCAGATACGCAGTATTTT. It specifies CASSYSSRQRAADTQYF. V and J are TRBV6-8 and TRBJ2-3; D perhaps matches TRBD2 (6 bases). Trimming took off 0 bases at V and 4 bases at J, with 17 bases between the two ends. The CDR3 loop spans 17 amino acids. The V gene's germline CDR1 is MNHGY and CDR2 SAAAGT.

A few counts support this clone. V is TRBV7-2 and J is TRBJ2-1, with 8 bases aligning to TRBD2. V was pared by 1 base and J by 11 bases, with 16 bases of the junction left unmatched. The germline V gene has CDR1 SGHTA and CDR2 FQGNSA. The CDR3 covers 17 residues. The CDR3 reads CASSLVLGGGIALQQFF. The CDR3 DNA is TGTGCCAGCAGCTTAGTACTGGGCGGGGGGATCGCTCTTCAGCAGTTCTTC.

The CDR3 bases are TGTGCCAGCAGCGTAACGTGGACTAGCGGCTACAATGAGCAGTTCTTC. Residues: CASSVTWTSGYNEQFF. This sequence joins TRBV9 and TRBJ2-1; 10 bases map to TRBD2. The CDR3 has 16 residues. V shed 1 base and J 3 bases; nucleotides not matched to a gene: 4. Germline loops: CDR1 SGDLS, CDR2 YYNGEE.

In nucleotides, the CDR3 is TGTGCCAGCAGCCCTGTGGAGGGAAGAAGCAATCAGCCCCAGCATTTT. This encodes CASSPVEGRSNQPQHF. The chain employs TRBV28 and TRBJ1-5; no clear D. The CDR3 extends over 16 amino acids. CDR1 is MDHEN, CDR2 SYDVKM, per germline. V was trimmed by 6 bases and J by 1 base, leaving 16 bases between them.

Only a few counts were recorded for this clone. DNA for the CDR3: TGCGCCAGCAGCTTGGAACTGACAGATACGCAGTATTTT. It yields the protein CASSLELTDTQYF. The chain combines TRBV23-1 with TRBJ2-3; D gene unclear. TRBV23-1 counts as an open reading frame of uncertain function. Trimming took off 6 bases at V and 3 bases at J, with 10 bases between the two ends. The CDR3 is 13 amino acids.

This clone showed up just a few times. This chain joins TRBV12-5 and TRBJ1-1; D is uncertain. The germline V gene has CDR1 LGHNT and CDR2 FRNRAP. The CDR3 covers 14 residues. CDR3 in amino acids: CASTPIGMNTEAFF. Here the CDR3 DNA reads TGTGCCAGCACCCCGATTGGGATGAACACTGAAGCTTTCTTT.

This chain connects TRBV29-1 to TRBJ1-1; tentative D call: TRBD1 (5 bases). Germline CDR1 reads SQVTM; CDR2 reads ANQGSEA. The CDR3 is made up of 12 amino acids. With 7 bases removed from V and 5 bases from J, the gap between germline ends came to 14 bases. CDR3 in DNA: TGCAGCGCCAAGCTGGGGGAGACTGAAGCTTTCTTT. It encodes CSAKLGETEAFF.

The V and J genes are TRBV5-1 and TRBJ1-5; D unclear. Trimming left V 2 bases short and J 4 bases short, with 10 bases between. The CDR3 totals 14 residues. CDR1 SGHRS and CDR2 YFSETQ come from the germline V gene. The DNA for the CDR3 is TGCGCCAGCAGCTTTCAGAGCGCTAATCAGCCCCAGCATTTT. It specifies CASSFQSANQPQHF.

This clone was recorded many times. V gene TRBV6-8 combines with J gene TRBJ1-6; no clear D. Germline V gives CDR1 MNHGY, CDR2 SAAAGT. V lost 2 bases, J lost 5 bases, and 4 bases lay in between. CDR3 length: 13 amino acids. CDR3 coding DNA: TGTGCCAGCAGTTACAGGGATAATTCACCCCTCCACTTT. Translated, it gives CASSYRDNSPLHF.

The chain recombines TRBV29-1 with TRBJ2-7, with a weak D call TRBD2 (5 bases). There are 15 residues in the CDR3. Deletions cut 4 bases from V and 4 bases from J, with 20 bases between. CDR1 is SQVTM and CDR2 is ANQGSEA in the germline V gene. The CDR3 loop reads CSVAAVAGPDYEQYF. In nucleotides, the CDR3 is TGCAGCGTTGCAGCAGTGGCGGGCCCTGATTACGAGCAGTACTTC.